This T cell receptor (beta chain) was documented in a study of T-cell reconstitution after alpha-beta-depleted transplantation in children. V was clipped by 5 bases and J by 3 bases, with 13 bases between them. Germline V lookup: CDR1 MGHDK, CDR2 SYGVNS. The CDR3 totals 14 residues. This clonotype was seen a few times. The target antigen is unknown. Study findings and constraints: The study traced high day-60 TCRbeta diversity in some patients to surviving recipient T cells and thymic progenitors. T cells produced anew were the main source of T-cell counts and diversity one year after transplant. Expanded clones from the graft, numbering several hundred, reportedly supplied alpha-beta T cells about two months after transplant.

Unique molecular identifiers were built into the TCRbeta library. In TCRdb, the PCR reads were re-called with MiXCR into one record per CDR3 protein. Of 60,000 to 100,000 distinct CDR3 sequences in the sample, around 18% were seen once. The chain combines TRBV25-1 with TRBJ1-1; D gene ambiguous. This TCR was recovered from a male patient aged 2 to 9 who had a stem cell transplant for acute lymphoblastic leukemia, so the T cells may come from the graft donor. The sample was PBMCs, mostly from graft donor cells, taken 360 days after TCRalphabeta/CD19-depleted stem cell transplant. CDR3 DNA: TGTGCCAGCAGTCATCTAGACCCCCACACTGAAGCTTTCTTT. Amino acids: CASSHLDPHTEAFF.